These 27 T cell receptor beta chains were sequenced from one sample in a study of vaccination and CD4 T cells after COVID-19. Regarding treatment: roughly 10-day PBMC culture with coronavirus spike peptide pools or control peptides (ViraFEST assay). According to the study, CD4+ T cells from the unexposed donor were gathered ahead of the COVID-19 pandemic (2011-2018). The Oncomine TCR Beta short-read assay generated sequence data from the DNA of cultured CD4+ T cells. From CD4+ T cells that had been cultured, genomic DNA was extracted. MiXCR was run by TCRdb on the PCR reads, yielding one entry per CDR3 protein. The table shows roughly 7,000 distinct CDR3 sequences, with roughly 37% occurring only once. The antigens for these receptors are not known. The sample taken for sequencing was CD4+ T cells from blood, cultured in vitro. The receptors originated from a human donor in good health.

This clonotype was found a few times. The CDR3 region has the DNA TGTGCCAGCAGCTTGGTCGTGGGCAGCGGGGGCTACACCTTC. Protein sequence: CASSLVVGSGGYTF. The chain employs TRBV5-5 and TRBJ1-2; D unresolved. The CDR3 has 14 amino acids. Germline V gene sequence: CDR1 SGHKS, CDR2 YYEKEE (reference sequence). V was shortened by 0 bases and J by 8 bases, with 14 bases between the two germline ends.

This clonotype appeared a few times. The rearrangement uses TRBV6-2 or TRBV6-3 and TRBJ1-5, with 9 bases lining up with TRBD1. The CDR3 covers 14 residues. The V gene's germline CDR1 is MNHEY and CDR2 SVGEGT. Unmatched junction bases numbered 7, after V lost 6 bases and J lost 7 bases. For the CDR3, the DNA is TGTGCCAGCAGAGAGGGACAGGGAGGCCAGCCCCAGCATTTT. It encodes CASREGQGGQPQHF.

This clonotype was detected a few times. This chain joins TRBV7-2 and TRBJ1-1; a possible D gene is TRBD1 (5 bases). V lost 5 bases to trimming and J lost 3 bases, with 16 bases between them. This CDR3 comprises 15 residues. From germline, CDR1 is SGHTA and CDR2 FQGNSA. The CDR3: CASSLRVHTDTEAFF. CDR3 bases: TGTGCCAGCAGCCTCAGGGTTCACACGGACACTGAAGCTTTCTTT.

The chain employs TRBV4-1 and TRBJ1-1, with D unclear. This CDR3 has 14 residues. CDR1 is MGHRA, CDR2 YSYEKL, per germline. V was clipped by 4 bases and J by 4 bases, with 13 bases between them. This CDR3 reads CASSPLHGVTEAFF. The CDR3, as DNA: TGCGCCAGCAGCCCGCTACATGGGGTCACTGAAGCTTTCTTT.

CDR3 DNA: TGTGCCAGCAGCTTAGACCAGGGACTCACCTACAATGAGCAGTTCTTC. The encoded protein is CASSLDQGLTYNEQFF. The chain joins TRBV11-1 to TRBJ2-1, with D perhaps matching TRBD2 (6 bases). Germline values: CDR1 SGHAT, CDR2 FQDESV (reference sequence). The CDR3 totals 16 residues. V lost 1 base, J lost 2 bases, and 12 bases lay in between. The full variable domain, in which reference TRBV11-1 and TRBJ2-1 provide the parts outside the CDR3, is EAEVAQSPRYKITEKSQAVAFWCDPISGHATLYWYRQILGQGPELLVQFQDESVVDDSQLPKDRFSAERLKGVDSTLKIQPAELGDSAMYLCASSLDQGLTYNEQFFGPGTRLTVL.

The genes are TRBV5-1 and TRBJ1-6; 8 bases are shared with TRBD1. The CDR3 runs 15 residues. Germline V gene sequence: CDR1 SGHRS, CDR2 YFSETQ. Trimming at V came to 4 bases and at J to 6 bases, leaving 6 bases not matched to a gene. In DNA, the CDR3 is TGCGCCAGCAGCGTGGGGACAGGTTCTAATTCACCCCTCCACTTT. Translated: CASSVGTGSNSPLHF.

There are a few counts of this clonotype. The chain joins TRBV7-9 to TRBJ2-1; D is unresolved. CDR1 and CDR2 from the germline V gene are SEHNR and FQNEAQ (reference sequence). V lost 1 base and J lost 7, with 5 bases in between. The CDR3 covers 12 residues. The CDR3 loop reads CASSLGVNEQFF. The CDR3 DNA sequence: TGTGCCAGCAGCTTAGGGGTTAATGAGCAGTTCTTC.

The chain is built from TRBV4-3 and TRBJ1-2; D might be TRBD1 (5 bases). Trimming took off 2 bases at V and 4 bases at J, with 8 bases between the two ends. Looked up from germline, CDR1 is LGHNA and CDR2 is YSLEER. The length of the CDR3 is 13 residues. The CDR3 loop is CASSQSGFYGYTF. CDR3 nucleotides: TGCGCCAGCAGCCAATCAGGGTTCTATGGCTACACCTTC.

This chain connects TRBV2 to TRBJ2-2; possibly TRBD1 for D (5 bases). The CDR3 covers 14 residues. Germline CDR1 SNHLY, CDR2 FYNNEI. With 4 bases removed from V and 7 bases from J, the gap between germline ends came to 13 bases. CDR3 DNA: TGTGCCAGCAGTGCGGGCAGGGATGACGGGGAGCTGTTTTTT. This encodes CASSAGRDDGELFF.

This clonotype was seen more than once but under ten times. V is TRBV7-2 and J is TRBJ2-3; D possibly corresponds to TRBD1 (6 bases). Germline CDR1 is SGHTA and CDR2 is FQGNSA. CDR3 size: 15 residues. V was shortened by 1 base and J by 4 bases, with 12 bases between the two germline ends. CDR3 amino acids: CASSLDRVNSDTQYF. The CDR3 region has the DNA TGTGCCAGCAGCTTAGACAGGGTTAATTCAGATACGCAGTATTTT.

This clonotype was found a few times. The CDR3 DNA sequence: TGTGCCAGCAGGTCCGGGACAGGGGATGTCTACGAGCAGTACTTC. It yields the protein CASRSGTGDVYEQYF. The chain employs TRBV28 and TRBJ2-7; 10 positions match TRBD1. V was pared by 6 bases and J by 3 bases, with 8 bases of the junction left unmatched. Germline CDR1 reads MDHEN; CDR2 reads SYDVKM. CDR3 size: 15 residues.

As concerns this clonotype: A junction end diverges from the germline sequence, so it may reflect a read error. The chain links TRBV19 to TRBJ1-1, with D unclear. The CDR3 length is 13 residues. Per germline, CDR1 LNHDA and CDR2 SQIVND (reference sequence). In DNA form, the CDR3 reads TGTGGCAGTGCTGCTTACGTGGGGACTGAAGCTTTCTTT. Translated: CGSAAYVGTEAFF.

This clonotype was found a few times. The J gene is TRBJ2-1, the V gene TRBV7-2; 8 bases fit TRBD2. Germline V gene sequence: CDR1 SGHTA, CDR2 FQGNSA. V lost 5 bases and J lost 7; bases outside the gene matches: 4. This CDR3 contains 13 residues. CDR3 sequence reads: CASSQAGVNEQFF. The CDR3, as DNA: TGTGCCAGCAGCCAAGCGGGAGTTAATGAGCAGTTCTTC.

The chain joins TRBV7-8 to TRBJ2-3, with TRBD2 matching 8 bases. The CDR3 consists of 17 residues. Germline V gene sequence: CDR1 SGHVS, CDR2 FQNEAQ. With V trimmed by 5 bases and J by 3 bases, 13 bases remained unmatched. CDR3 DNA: TGTGCCAGCAGCACCCGATTCGGGGGGGGGGGAACAGATACGCAGTATTTT. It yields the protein CASSTRFGGGGTDTQYF.

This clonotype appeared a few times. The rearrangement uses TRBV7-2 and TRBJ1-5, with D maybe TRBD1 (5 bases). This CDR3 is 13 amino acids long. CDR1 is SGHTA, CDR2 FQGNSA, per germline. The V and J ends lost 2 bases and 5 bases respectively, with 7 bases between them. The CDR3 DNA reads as TGTGCCAGCAGCTTAAGGGGTGATCAGCCCCAGCATTTT. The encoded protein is CASSLRGDQPQHF. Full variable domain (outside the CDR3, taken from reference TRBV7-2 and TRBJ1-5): GAGVSQSPSNKVTEKGKDVELRCDPISGHTALYWYRQSLGQGLEFLIYFQGNSAPDKSGLPSDRFSAERTGGSVSTLTIQRTQQEDSAVYLCASSLRGDQPQHFGDGTRLSIL.

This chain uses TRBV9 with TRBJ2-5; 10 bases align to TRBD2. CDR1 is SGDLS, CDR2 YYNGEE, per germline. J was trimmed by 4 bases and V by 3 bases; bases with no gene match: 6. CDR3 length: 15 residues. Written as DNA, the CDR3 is TGTGCCAGCAGCGGGAAACAGCGGGAGGGAGAGACCCAGTACTTC. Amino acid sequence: CASSGKQREGETQYF.

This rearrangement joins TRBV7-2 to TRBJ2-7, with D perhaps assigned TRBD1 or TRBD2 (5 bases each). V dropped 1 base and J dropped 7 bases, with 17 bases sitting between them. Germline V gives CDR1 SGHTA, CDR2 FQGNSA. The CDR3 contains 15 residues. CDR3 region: CASSLGGRVPGEQYF. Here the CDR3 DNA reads TGTGCCAGCAGCTTAGGGGGCAGGGTACCGGGGGAGCAGTACTTC.

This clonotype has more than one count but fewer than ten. The CDR3 region is CSARRLASTDTQYF. The CDR3 DNA reads TGCAGTGCCAGGAGACTGGCTAGCACAGATACGCAGTATTTT. The V gene is TRBV20-1, the J gene TRBJ2-3, with D unresolved. Trimming removed 6 bases at V and 0 bases at J, with 13 bases between. Germline assignment: CDR1 DFQATT and CDR2 SNEGSKA (reference sequence). The CDR3 is 14 amino acids.

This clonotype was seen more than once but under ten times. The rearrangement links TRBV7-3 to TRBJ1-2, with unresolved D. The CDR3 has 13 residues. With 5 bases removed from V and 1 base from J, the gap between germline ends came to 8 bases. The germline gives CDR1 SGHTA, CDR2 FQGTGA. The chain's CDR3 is CASSPGDNYGYTF. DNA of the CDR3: TGTGCCAGCAGCCCCGGGGATAACTATGGCTACACCTTC.

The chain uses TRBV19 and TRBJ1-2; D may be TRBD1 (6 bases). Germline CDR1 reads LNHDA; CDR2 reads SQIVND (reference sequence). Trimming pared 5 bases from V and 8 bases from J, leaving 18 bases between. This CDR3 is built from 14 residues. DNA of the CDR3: TGTGCCAGTAGTCCCCGGGACATCCTGGAGGGCTACACCTTC. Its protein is CASSPRDILEGYTF.

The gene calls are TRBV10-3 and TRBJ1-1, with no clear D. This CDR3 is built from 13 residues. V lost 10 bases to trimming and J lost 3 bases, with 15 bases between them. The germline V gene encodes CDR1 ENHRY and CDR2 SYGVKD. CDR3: CAKQPDLDTEAFF. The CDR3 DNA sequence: TGTGCCAAACAACCAGATCTAGACACTGAAGCTTTCTTT.

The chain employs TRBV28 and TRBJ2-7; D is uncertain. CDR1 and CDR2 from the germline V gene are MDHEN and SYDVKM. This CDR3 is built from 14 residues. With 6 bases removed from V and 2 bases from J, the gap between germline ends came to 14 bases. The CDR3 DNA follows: TGTGCCAGCAGCACCCCTGGCTCGCCCTACGAGCAGTACTTC. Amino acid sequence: CASSTPGSPYEQYF. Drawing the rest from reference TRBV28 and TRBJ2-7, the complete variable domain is DVKVTQSSRYLVKRTGEKVFLECVQDMDHENMFWYRQDPGLGLRLIYFSYDVKMKEKGDIPEGYSVSREKKERFSLILESASTNQTSMYLCASSTPGSPYEQYFGPGTRLTVT.

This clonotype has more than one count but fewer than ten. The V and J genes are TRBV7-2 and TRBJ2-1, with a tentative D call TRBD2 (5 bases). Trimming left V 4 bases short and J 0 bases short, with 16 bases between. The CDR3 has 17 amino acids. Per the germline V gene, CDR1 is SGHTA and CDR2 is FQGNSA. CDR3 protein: CASSSMGSQSSYNEQFF. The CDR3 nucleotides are TGTGCCAGCAGCTCAATGGGGAGTCAGAGCTCCTACAATGAGCAGTTCTTC.

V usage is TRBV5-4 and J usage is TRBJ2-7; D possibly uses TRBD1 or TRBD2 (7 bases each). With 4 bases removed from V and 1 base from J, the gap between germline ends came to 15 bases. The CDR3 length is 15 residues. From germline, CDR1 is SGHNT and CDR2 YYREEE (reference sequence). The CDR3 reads CASSARQGGSYEQYF. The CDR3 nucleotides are TGTGCCAGCAGCGCTAGACAGGGAGGGTCCTACGAGCAGTACTTC.

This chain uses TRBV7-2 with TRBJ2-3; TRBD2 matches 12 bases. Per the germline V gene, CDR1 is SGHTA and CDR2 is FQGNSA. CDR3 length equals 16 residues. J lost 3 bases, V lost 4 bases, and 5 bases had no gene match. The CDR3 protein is CASSSGLAGSTDTQYF. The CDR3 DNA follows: TGTGCCAGCAGCTCCGGACTAGCGGGAAGTACAGATACGCAGTATTTT.

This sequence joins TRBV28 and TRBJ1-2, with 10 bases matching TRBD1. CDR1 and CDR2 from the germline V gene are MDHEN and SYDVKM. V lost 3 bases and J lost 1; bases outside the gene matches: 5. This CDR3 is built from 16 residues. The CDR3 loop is CASSLSGDRGNYGYTF. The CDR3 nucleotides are TGTGCCAGCAGTTTGTCCGGGGACAGGGGTAACTATGGCTACACCTTC.

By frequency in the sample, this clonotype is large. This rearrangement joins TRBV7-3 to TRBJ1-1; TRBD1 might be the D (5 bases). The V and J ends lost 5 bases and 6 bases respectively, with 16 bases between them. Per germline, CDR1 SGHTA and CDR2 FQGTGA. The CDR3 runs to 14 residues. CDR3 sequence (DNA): TGTGCCAGCAGCCTAGGGGTGGGGGTTCCTGAAGCTTTCTTT. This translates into CASSLGVGVPEAFF. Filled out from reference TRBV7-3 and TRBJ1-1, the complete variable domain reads GAGVSQTPSNKVTEKGKYVELRCDPISGHTALYWYRQSLGQGPEFLIYFQGTGAADDSGLPNDRFFAVRPEGSVSTLKIQRTERGDSAVYLCASSLGVGVPEAFFGQGTRLTVV.